This TCR beta chain was recorded in a study of blood T cells in healthy people across ages. The study, taken as a whole, reports: Observed TCR beta diversity per million T cells went down as age went up. This fall followed a roughly linear course with age.

Trimming shortened V by 9 bases and J by 0 bases, and 18 bases separated the two germline ends. The CDR3 totals 15 residues. Germline CDR1 is MNHEY and CDR2 is SVGAGI. Every donor gave 9 to 10 milliliters of peripheral blood. With respect to this clonotype: What it binds is unknown.

A second PCR, run for roughly 7 to 12 cycles, used a sample-barcoded 5' primer plus a J-beta primer mix. The template-switch adaptor was a 5' adaptor with 12 random nucleotides. It tagged each cDNA molecule. TCRdb processed the 5' RACE reads anew with MiXCR; each CDR3 protein has one entry. Of 1.5 million to 2 million distinct CDR3 sequences in the sample, roughly 30% were seen once. Sequenced input: blood. This chain connects TRBV6-5 to TRBJ2-7; TRBD2 is a possible D gene (6 bases). The sequence was collected from a woman in her 30s in good health. Here the CDR3 DNA reads TGTGCCAGTGGTCCCCGGGACTGGAGCTCCTACGAGCAGTACTTC. Translation gives CASGPRDWSSYEQYF.